Described below is a single T cell receptor beta chain sequence and its context. The antigen is unknown. Findings of the study overall: Larger-cohort validation covered only one TCR beta V-J rearrangement. Tumor memory CD4+ T cell TCR gene usage was found to cluster with blood and lymph node memory CD4+ cells and with lymph node naive CD4+ cells. Tumor Treg TCRs overlapped most with tumor naive CD4+ cells.

Treg sorting used a CD4+CD25+CD127-/low gate. Germline CDR1 reads MNHNS; CDR2 reads SASEGT. The CDR3 has 15 residues. Between the trimmed V and J ends, which lost 6 bases and 1 base, there was a span of 12 bases. Constant-region reverse primers amplified full-length variable regions, followed by semi-nested Nested Universal Primer A PCR. Each CDR3 protein is one row after TCRdb ran MiXCR on the 5' RACE reads. The profile shows more than 7,500 distinct CDR3 sequences, approximately 14% of them singletons. The receptor was derived from a female donor with breast cancer. The V call is TRBV6-1, the J call TRBJ2-2; D might be TRBD1 (5 bases). The sample comprised Tregs sorted from blood. CDR3 protein: CASRWQGRNTGELFF. The DNA for the CDR3 is TGTGCCAGCAGGTGGCAGGGTCGGAACACCGGGGAGCTGTTTTTT.